This T cell receptor beta chain originates from a study of somatic mutations in cytotoxic T cells in rheumatoid arthritis (TCRdb year 2017). For the study in its entirety: A FACSAria II or Sony SH800 was used to flow-sort some V beta antibody-stained T-cell populations at nearly 100% purity, and TCRB sequencing was also done on sorted V beta1+ cells. In newly diagnosed rheumatoid arthritis without treatment, the study examined if expanded CD8+ T-cell clones harbor somatic mutations, relying on TCRB deep sequencing to characterize clonality. TCRB deep sequencing was performed for approximately 60 rheumatoid arthritis patients and 20 healthy controls. Patient and control groups had essentially identical median ages. Here is what the overall study found, with its caveats: CD8+ T-cell clonality did not differ significantly between rheumatoid arthritis patients and age-matched healthy controls. No adjustment for multiple comparisons was made for the slight TRBV07 underrepresentation in patients. In patients, CD8+ clonality rose with age (Spearman r ~ 0.49), which was not the case in healthy controls. In about an eighth of the roughly 60 patients, more than 20% of CD8+ cells belonged to the largest CD8+ clone, while several identical CD8+ TCRB sequences were shared between blood and synovial fluid. It was unknown which antigens the expanded CD8+ clones targeted, and their absence from virus-specific databases did not exclude viral specificity.

The immunoSEQ assay was applied to genomic DNA for TCRB CDR3 sequencing. In the paper's pipeline: The analyses included only productive TCRB rearrangements. Clonality was expressed as a Shannon entropy-based productive clonality index, with each clone defined by a unique TCRB CDR3 sequence. Repertoire overlap between two samples was calculated from the template counts of each clone relative to total templates per sample. V-gene usage measured by flow cytometry correlated with TCRB sequencing V-gene usage, with a Spearman r of 0.5 to 0.65. TCRdb provides this immuneACCESS table in a form limited to in-frame rearrangements. Some clones are lacking; in checked studies, under half of them reflect an unresolved V gene, and why the rest are absent is not known. That table supplies the V and J calls and clone size; D and trimming were determined from the DNA. The sample table records over 6,500 clones; 70% of these occur just once. Approximately 39% of the sample is taken by the ten largest.

Details on this clone: No cognate antigen has been identified for it. There are no base qualities to consult, and no much larger clone falls within one base.

Healthy controls were over 15 blood donors whose buffy coats were used, with a median age of around 56 years (range 21-70) and around 53% female. Positive magnetic bead selection on an AutoMACS was used to isolate CD4+ and CD8+ cells, with flow cytometry used to check purity. Peripheral blood mononuclear cells were isolated by Ficoll-Paque PLUS density gradient separation. Nucleospin Tissue or Tissue XS kits were used to extract DNA from CD4-enriched, CD8-enriched or PBMC samples, and a Qubit 2.0 fluorometer was used for quantification. V loses 1 base, J loses 0 bases, and the germline ends lie 3 bases apart. The CDR1 and CDR2 encoded by the germline V gene (reference sequence) are SEHNR and FQNEAQ. The CDR3, from cysteine to phenylalanine, totals 14 residues. Here the CDR3 DNA is all that survives: 42 bases in frame from base 1.

This chain joins TRBV7-9 to TRBJ2-2; the D gene is unclear. Material for sequencing was CD8+ T cells sorted from blood. The TCR originated in a man aged 40-50 years in good health. The CDR3 protein: CASSLVTNTGELFF. The nucleotides are TGTGCCAGCAGCTTAGTAACGAACACCGGGGAGCTGTTTTTT. Here the CDR3 is joined to the reference TRBV7-9 and TRBJ2-2 genes, and the full variable domain is: DTGVSQNPRHKITKRGQNVTFRCDPISEHNRLYWYRQTLGQGPEFLTYFQNEAQLEKSRLLSDRFSAERPKGSFSTLEIQRTEQGDSAMYLCASSLVTNTGELFFGEGSRLTVL.